This T cell receptor beta chain was sequenced in a study of CD8 T cells in ankylosing spondylitis. Trimming took 8 bases from V and 7 from J; bases not matched to a gene: 14. This CDR3 comprises 14 residues. The sample holds a few counts of this clonotype. The antigen is undetermined. Study results and limitations: Matched ankylosing spondylitis synovial fluid reportedly showed significant enrichment of disease-linked clones. Ankylosing spondylitis blood seemed to carry a telltale TCR beta motif made of eight or nine highly homologous variants.

MiXCR, applied by TCRdb to the 5' RACE reads, yields one record per CDR3 protein. In the table there are 390,000 or so distinct CDR3 sequences, around 20% of which are singletons. The clonotype was recovered from a male donor with ankylosing spondylitis. The chain joins TRBV12-3 or TRBV12-4 to TRBJ2-7; 7 bases line up with TRBD2. Sequenced sample: blood, either unsorted or a sorted T cell fraction (not recorded which). The CDR3 region has the DNA TGTGCCAGCCGACTAGCCGGGTTGACGTGGGAGCAGTACTTC. This translates into CASRLAGLTWEQYF.